This note documents a single T cell receptor (beta chain) sequence. The data are from a study of immune evolution from preneoplasia to lung adenocarcinoma. Generated by immunoSEQ multiplex PCR, the TCRdb table keeps only in-frame clones and is missing some. The profile shows more than 5,000 clones, approximately 84% of them singletons. This CDR3 is 13 amino acids long. Trimming shortened V by 1 base and J by 7 bases, and 11 bases separated the two germline ends. CDR1 and CDR2 (germline): GTSNPN, SVGIG (reference sequence). This TCR was recovered from a person between 50 and 69 years old with lung adenocarcinoma. Sequencing used FFPE invasive lung adenocarcinoma tissue. V gene TRBV30 combines with J gene TRBJ2-1; no firm D call. CDR3 nucleotide sequence: TGTGCCTGGAGTGCAACGGAATTAAATGAGCAGTTCTTC. Protein sequence: CAWSATELNEQFF.